This T cell receptor beta chain is from a study of blood T cell repertoires in COVID-19. Study details: Acute-phase and convalescent COVID-19 samples originated in the United States, Italy and Spain. Sources were T cells, B-cell-depleted T cells, or PBMCs; the material itself was cDNA or gDNA.

In germline, CDR1 is SGHKS, CDR2 YYEKEE (reference sequence). This CDR3 comprises 17 residues. The V and J ends lost 3 bases and 5 bases, in that order; junction bases with no gene match: 11. In the authors' methods: Amplification from reference gene primers served as the basis for estimated nucleated cell counts. Method: immunoSEQ multiplex PCR; TCRdb's copy keeps in-frame clones and lacks some. The V and J calls and clone size are taken from that table; D and trimming were inferred from the DNA. The sample records 75,000 to 100,000 clones, around nine tenths being singletons. J is TRBJ2-5 and V is TRBV5-5; 12 nucleotides line up with TRBD2. The specimen was peripheral blood. The sequence derives from a human donor in a cohort sampled during active COVID-19. The CDR3 loop reads CASSSTSGGVALETQYF. In DNA, the CDR3 is TGTGCCAGCAGCTCGACTAGCGGGGGAGTAGCATTGGAGACCCAGTACTTC.